A selection of T cell receptor beta chains follows, all from one sample in a study of cytomegalovirus exposure and HLA in healthy donors. Some clones are missing from TCRdb's copy, which holds only in-frame ones; the method was immunoSEQ multiplex PCR. The sample has under 150,000 clones; roughly 79% are singletons. The sample comprised PBMCs. The receptors derive from a woman in her forties in good health and CMV-seropositive. Each CDR3 is given with its conserved first and last residue. The D gene is left open where the match is weak. Only some rows state a clone size, as once, few, many or a class for expanded clones.

j_call,v_call,cdr3_length,clone_size,d_call,cdr3_aa,cdr3_nt
TRBJ2-3,TRBV7-2,17,NA,TRBD2,CASSLAPPGGGTDTQYF,TGTGCCAGCAGCTTAGCCCCCCCCGGGGGGGGCACAGATACGCAGTATTTT
TRBJ1-5,TRBV6-1,13,NA,NA,CASSWTLNQPQHF,TGTGCCAGCAGCTGGACACTTAATCAGCCCCAGCATTTT
TRBJ2-2,TRBV4-2,16,NA,NA,CASSQSAEGNTGELFF,TGTGCCAGCAGCCAATCAGCTGAGGGAAACACCGGGGAGCTGTTTTTT
TRBJ2-2,TRBV11-2,16,few,TRBD2,CASSSPAGGSTGELFF,TGTGCCAGCAGCTCGCCAGCGGGGGGGTCGACCGGGGAGCTGTTTTTT
TRBJ1-2,TRBV11-2,15,NA,NA,CASSLESAGSYGYTF,TGTGCCAGCAGCTTAGAGTCCGCAGGGTCCTATGGCTACACCTTC
TRBJ2-1,TRBV28,16,few,TRBD1,CASSNLGQGVHNEQFF,TGTGCCAGCAGCAACTTGGGACAGGGGGTACACAATGAGCAGTTCTTC
TRBJ1-5,TRBV7-2,16,NA,TRBD1,CASSLVGGGLNQPQHF,TGTGCCAGCAGCTTAGTCGGAGGGGGCCTCAATCAGCCCCAGCATTTT
TRBJ2-1,TRBV5-1,15,few,TRBD1,CASSLVGTGTDEQFF,TGCGCCAGCAGCTTAGTGGGGACAGGGACCGATGAGCAGTTCTTC
TRBJ1-1,TRBV28,12,NA,NA,CASTPAQGEAFF,TGTGCCAGCACCCCAGCGCAGGGTGAAGCTTTCTTT
TRBJ1-2,TRBV5-3,13,NA,NA,CARSPRQAGGYTF,TGTGCCAGAAGCCCCCGACAGGCGGGTGGCTACACCTTC
TRBJ2-2,TRBV5-1,15,NA,NA,CASSPLGLNTGELFF,TGCGCCAGCAGCCCACTAGGACTCAACACCGGGGAGCTGTTTTTT
TRBJ1-1,TRBV2,11,medium-sized,NA,CASSEAYEAFF,TGTGCCAGCAGTGAAGCATACGAGGCTTTCTTT
TRBJ1-1,TRBV11-1,13,NA,NA,CASSLERGPEAFF,TGTGCCAGCAGCTTAGAAAGGGGTCCTGAAGCTTTCTTT
TRBJ2-3,TRBV7-2,13,NA,NA,CASRRQVAMTQYF,TGTGCCAGCCGCCGCCAGGTGGCTATGACGCAGTATTTT
TRBJ1-2,TRBV1,15,NA,NA,CTSSQDTDTSYGYTF,TGCACCAGCAGCCAAGACACCGACACCTCCTATGGCTACACCTTC
TRBJ2-1,TRBV27,16,once,TRBD1,CASSLSGTGPYNEQFF,TGTGCCAGCAGTTTAAGTGGGACAGGGCCCTACAATGAGCAGTTCTTC
TRBJ1-2,TRBV19,16,once,NA,CASAISGGARSYGYTF,TGTGCCAGCGCAATAAGTGGGGGGGCGCGCTCCTATGGCTACACCTTC
TRBJ1-2,TRBV6-1,14,NA,NA,CASNLSRGPYGYTF,TGTGCCAGCAATCTTTCCCGAGGGCCCTATGGCTACACCTTC
TRBJ2-5,TRBV10-3,14,NA,TRBD2,CASGQRGGGETQYF,TGTGCCTCGGGGCAGCGGGGGGGCGGTGAGACCCAGTACTTC
TRBJ1-5,TRBV15,14,few,NA,CATSRDPGNQPQHF,TGTGCCACCAGCAGAGATCCAGGCAATCAGCCCCAGCATTTT
TRBJ2-3,TRBV9,18,NA,TRBD1,CASSVEPGTGRGTDTQYF,TGTGCCAGCAGCGTAGAACCCGGGACAGGGCGGGGAACAGATACGCAGTATTTT
TRBJ1-2,TRBV6-1,17,NA,NA,CASSEAIAGTPLRGYTF,TGTGCCAGCAGTGAAGCGATAGCGGGCACACCTCTCCGGGGCTACACCTTC
TRBJ1-5,TRBV9,14,NA,NA,CASSGDTSNQPQHF,TGTGCCAGCAGCGGTGACACAAGCAATCAGCCCCAGCATTTT
TRBJ1-1,TRBV9,14,NA,NA,CASSVVQANTEAFF,TGTGCCAGCAGCGTAGTACAGGCGAACACTGAAGCTTTCTTT
TRBJ1-1,TRBV9,15,NA,NA,CASSVSTRPNTEAFF,TGTGCCAGCAGCGTAAGTACCAGGCCCAACACTGAAGCTTTCTTT
TRBJ2-2,TRBV5-1,14,NA,NA,CASSMDGNTGELFF,TGCGCCAGCAGCATGGACGGGAACACCGGGGAGCTGTTTTTT
TRBJ1-6,TRBV28,15,NA,TRBD1,CASSTRDRGHSPLHF,TGTGCCAGCAGTACCCGGGACAGGGGCCATTCACCCCTCCACTTT
TRBJ2-2,TRBV7-9,15,NA,NA,CASSSIGGVTGELFF,TGTGCCAGCAGCTCGATCGGGGGAGTCACCGGGGAGCTGTTTTTT
TRBJ2-1,TRBV2,18,few,NA,CASSEAGSEPRSYNEQFF,TGTGCCAGCAGTGAAGCGGGGAGCGAACCTCGATCCTACAATGAGCAGTTCTTC